The 11 T cell receptor beta chains in this list originate from one sample, sequenced in a study of a mutant IDH1 vaccine in newly diagnosed glioma. Time point meaning: baseline, week 1 (first vaccination visit). Documented treatment: pre-vaccination baseline after standard-of-care therapy. Using immunoSEQ multiplex PCR, the repertoire was profiled, and TCRdb retains in-frame clones only, with some absent. The table records over 80,000 clones, roughly 90% of them present only once. This material consisted of PBMCs, taken from a glioma patient treated with radiotherapy, temozolomide or both. The origin of the receptors is a woman in her forties or fifties with glioma.

The rearrangement uses TRBV5-4 and TRBJ2-1; D is possibly TRBD1 or TRBD2 (6 bases each). Germline CDR1 and CDR2: SGHNT and YYREEE (reference sequence). V lost 4 bases, J lost 4 bases, and 18 bases lay in between. The CDR3 contains 16 residues. CDR3 region: CASSAGGGTPYNEQFF. The DNA of the CDR3 is TGTGCCAGCAGCGCTGGGGGCGGGACCCCATACAATGAGCAGTTCTTC.

The chain links TRBV10-3 to TRBJ2-3; TRBD1 matches 7 bases. CDR1 is ENHRY, CDR2 SYGVKD, per germline. Trimming cost V 6 bases and J 1 base; bases outside gene matches: 4. This CDR3 has 14 residues. Here the CDR3 reads CAIRRTGGTDTQYF. The CDR3 nucleotides read TGTGCCATCAGGAGGACAGGAGGCACAGATACGCAGTATTTT.

The chain combines TRBV18 with TRBJ2-7, with 10 bases aligning to TRBD1. CDR3 length equals 14 residues. The germline V gene has CDR1 KGHSH and CDR2 LQKENI. V shed 3 bases and J 6 bases; nucleotides not matched to a gene: 5. The CDR3 region has the DNA TGTGCCAGCTCACCGGGGACAGGGGACGGCGAGCAGTACTTC. It encodes CASSPGTGDGEQYF.

DNA for the CDR3: TGTGCCAGCAGCGCCACAGGGGGCGGGGATGAAAAACTGTTTTTT. Translated: CASSATGGGDEKLFF. This rearrangement joins TRBV5-6 to TRBJ1-4, with 9 bases fitting TRBD1. CDR3 length equals 15 residues. The germline gives CDR1 SGHDT, CDR2 YYEEEE. Trimming cost V 4 bases and J 6 bases; bases outside gene matches: 7.

This rearrangement joins TRBV5-1 to TRBJ2-7; no definite D call. Trimming removed 5 bases at V and 2 bases at J, with 8 bases between. Germline-derived CDR1 and CDR2 are SGHRS and YFSETQ. The length of the CDR3 is 12 residues. The CDR3 region is CASSIRPYEQYF. The CDR3 DNA reads as TGCGCCAGCAGTATACGACCCTACGAGCAGTACTTC.

The chain combines TRBV28 with TRBJ2-7; 8 nucleotides line up with TRBD2. V was pared by 6 bases and J by 3 bases, with 10 bases of the junction left unmatched. The CDR3 is 15 residues long. The germline CDR1 and CDR2 sequences are MDHEN and SYDVKM. Here the CDR3 DNA reads TGTGCCAGCAGCTCCCGGACTAGCCGACACTACGAGCAGTACTTC. It is translated as CASSSRTSRHYEQYF. Full variable domain (remainder filled in from reference TRBV28 and TRBJ2-7): DVKVTQSSRYLVKRTGEKVFLECVQDMDHENMFWYRQDPGLGLRLIYFSYDVKMKEKGDIPEGYSVSREKKERFSLILESASTNQTSMYLCASSSRTSRHYEQYFGPGTRLTVT.

This clone appeared a single time. This chain joins TRBV7-8 and TRBJ2-2; no clear D. This CDR3 region has 22 residues. CDR1 and CDR2 from the germline V gene are SGHVS and FQNEAQ. Trimming left V 0 bases short and J 0 bases short, with 26 bases between. The CDR3 spells CASSLAGILGLGGYANTGELFF. The CDR3, as DNA: TGTGCCAGCAGCTTAGCGGGGATCTTAGGATTGGGCGGCTACGCGAACACCGGGGAGCTGTTTTTT.

This chain links TRBV19 with TRBJ2-5; D call uncertain. The CDR3 loop spans 14 amino acids. CDR1 is LNHDA, CDR2 SQIVND, per germline (reference sequence). Trimming stripped 6 bases from V and 4 bases from J, with 15 bases between. The chain's CDR3 is CASRGPRRIETQYF. DNA of the CDR3: TGTGCCAGTAGAGGTCCCCGGCGGATAGAGACCCAGTACTTC.

The rearrangement uses TRBV11-2 and TRBJ1-4; D is perhaps TRBD1 (5 bases). V lost 2 bases to trimming and J lost 4 bases, with 14 bases between them. The germline V gene encodes CDR1 SGHAT and CDR2 FQNNGV. This CDR3 comprises 16 residues. CDR3 DNA: TGTGCCAGCAGCTTAAACCCGGGACTGCTTAATGAAAAACTGTTTTTT. This gives the protein CASSLNPGLLNEKLFF.

The rearrangement uses TRBV21-1 and TRBJ2-3. TRBV21-1 is reported as a pseudogene. The CDR3 runs to 14 residues. The CDR3 region is CASSKYRGTDTQYF. The DNA for the CDR3 is TGTGCCAGCAGCAAGTATAGGGGCACAGATACGCAGTATTTT.

This clone has a single count. The chain combines TRBV6-5 with TRBJ2-3, with D perhaps TRBD1 (5 bases). The V end was cut by 0 bases, the J end by 5 bases, with 12 bases between. CDR1 is MNHEY and CDR2 is SVGAGI in the germline V gene. The CDR3 is made up of 15 amino acids. In DNA, the CDR3 is TGTGCCAGCAGTTACTCAGGACATATGGGAGATACGCAGTATTTT. Translation gives CASSYSGHMGDTQYF.